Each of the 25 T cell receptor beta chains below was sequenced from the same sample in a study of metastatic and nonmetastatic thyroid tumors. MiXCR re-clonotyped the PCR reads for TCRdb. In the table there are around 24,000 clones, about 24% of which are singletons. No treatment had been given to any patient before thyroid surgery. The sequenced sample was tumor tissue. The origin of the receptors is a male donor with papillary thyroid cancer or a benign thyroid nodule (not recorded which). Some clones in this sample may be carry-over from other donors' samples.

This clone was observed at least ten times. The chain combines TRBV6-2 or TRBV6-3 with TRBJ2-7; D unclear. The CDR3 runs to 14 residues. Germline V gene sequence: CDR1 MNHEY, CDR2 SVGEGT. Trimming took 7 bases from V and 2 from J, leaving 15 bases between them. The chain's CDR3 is CASTPGWIPYEQYF. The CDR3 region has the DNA TGTGCCAGCACCCCTGGGTGGATCCCCTACGAGCAGTACTTC.

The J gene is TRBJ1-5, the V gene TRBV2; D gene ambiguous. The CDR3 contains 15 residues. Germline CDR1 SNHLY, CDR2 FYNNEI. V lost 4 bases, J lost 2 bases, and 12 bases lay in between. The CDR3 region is CASSGRTDRNQPQHF. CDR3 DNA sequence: TGTGCCAGCAGTGGCAGGACGGACCGCAATCAGCCCCAGCATTTT.

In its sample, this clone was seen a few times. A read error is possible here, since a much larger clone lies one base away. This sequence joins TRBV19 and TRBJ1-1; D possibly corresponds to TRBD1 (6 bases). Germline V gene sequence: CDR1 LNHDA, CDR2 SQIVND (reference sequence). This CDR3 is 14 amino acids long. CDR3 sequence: CSSSDLGQNTEAFF. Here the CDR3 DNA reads TGTTCCTCCAGTGACTTGGGACAGAACACTGAAGCTTTCTTT.

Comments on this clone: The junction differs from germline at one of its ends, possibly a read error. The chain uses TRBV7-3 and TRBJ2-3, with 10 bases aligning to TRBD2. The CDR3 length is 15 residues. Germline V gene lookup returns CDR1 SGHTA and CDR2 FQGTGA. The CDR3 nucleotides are TGTGCCAGCAGCTCAACTAGCGGGGAGACAGATACGAAGTATTTT. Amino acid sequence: CASSSTSGETDTKYF.

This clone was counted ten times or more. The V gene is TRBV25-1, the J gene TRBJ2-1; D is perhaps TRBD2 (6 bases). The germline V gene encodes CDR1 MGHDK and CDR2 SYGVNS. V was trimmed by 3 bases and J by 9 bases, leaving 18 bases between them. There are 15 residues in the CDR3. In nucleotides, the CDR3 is TGTGCCAGCAGTGATCCACCGCCACGGGGGTGTGAGCAGTTCTTC. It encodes CASSDPPPRGCEQFF. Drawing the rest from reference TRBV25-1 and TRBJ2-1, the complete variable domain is EADIYQTPRYLVIGTGKKITLECSQTMGHDKMYWYQQDPGMELHLIHYSYGVNSTEKGDLSSESTVSRIRTEHFPLTLESARPSHTSQYLCASSDPPPRGCEQFFGPGTRLTVL.

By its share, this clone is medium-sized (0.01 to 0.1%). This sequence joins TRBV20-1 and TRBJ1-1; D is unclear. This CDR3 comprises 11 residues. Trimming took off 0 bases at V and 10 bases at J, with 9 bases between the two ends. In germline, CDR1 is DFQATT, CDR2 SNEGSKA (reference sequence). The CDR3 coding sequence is TGCAGTGCTAGAGATCCCAGGCGAGCTTTCTTT. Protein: CSARDPRRAFF.

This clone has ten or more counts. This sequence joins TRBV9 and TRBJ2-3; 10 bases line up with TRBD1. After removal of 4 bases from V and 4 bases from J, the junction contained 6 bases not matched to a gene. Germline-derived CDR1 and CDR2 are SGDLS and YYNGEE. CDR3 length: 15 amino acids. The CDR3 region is CASSSSGTGADTQYF. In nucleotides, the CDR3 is TGTGCCAGCAGCTCGAGTGGGACAGGGGCAGATACGCAGTATTTT. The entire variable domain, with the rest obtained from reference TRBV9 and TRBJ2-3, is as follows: DSGVTQTPKHLITATGQRVTLRCSPRSGDLSVYWYQQSLDQGLQFLIQYYNGEERAKGNILERFSAQQFPDLHSELNLSSLELGDSALYFCASSSSGTGADTQYFGPGTRLTVL.

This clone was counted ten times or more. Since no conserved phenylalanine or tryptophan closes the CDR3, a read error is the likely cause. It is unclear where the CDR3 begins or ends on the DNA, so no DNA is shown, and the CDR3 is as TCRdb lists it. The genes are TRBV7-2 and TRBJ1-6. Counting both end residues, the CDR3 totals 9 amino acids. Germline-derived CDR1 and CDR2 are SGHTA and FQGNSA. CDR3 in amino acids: CASSLVGTS.

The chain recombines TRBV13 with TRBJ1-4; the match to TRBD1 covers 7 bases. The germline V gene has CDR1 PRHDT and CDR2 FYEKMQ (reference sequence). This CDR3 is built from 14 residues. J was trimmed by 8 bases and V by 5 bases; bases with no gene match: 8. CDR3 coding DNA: TGTGCCAGCAGCCAAGGGGGCCCGAACGAAAAACTGTTTTTT. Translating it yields CASSQGGPNEKLFF.

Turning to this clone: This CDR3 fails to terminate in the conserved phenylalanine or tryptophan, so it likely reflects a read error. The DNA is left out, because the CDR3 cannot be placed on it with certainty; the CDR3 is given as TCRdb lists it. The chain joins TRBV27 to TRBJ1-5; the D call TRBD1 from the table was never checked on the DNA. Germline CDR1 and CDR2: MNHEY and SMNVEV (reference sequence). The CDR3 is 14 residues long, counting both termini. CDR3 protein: CASSLQGSNQPQPV.

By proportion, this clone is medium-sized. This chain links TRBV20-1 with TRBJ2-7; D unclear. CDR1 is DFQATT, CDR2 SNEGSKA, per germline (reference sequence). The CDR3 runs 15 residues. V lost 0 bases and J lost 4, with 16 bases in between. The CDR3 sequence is CSARDRTKPDYEQYF. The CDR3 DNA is TGCAGTGCTAGAGATCGCACAAAGCCAGATTACGAGCAGTACTTC.

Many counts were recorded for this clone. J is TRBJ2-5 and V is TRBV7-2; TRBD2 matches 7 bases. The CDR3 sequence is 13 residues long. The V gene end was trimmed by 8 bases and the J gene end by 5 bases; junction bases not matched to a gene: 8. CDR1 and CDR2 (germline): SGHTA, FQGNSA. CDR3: CASLAVGGETQYF. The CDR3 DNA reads TGTGCCAGCCTAGCGGTGGGGGGGGAGACCCAGTACTTC.

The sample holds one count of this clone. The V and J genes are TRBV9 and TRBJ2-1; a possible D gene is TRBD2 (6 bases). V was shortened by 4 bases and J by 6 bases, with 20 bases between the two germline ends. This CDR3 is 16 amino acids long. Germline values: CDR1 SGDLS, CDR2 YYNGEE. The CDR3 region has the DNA TGTGCCAGCAGCTCGCGGACTACCTTAAACGGCAATGAGCAGTTCTTC. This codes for CASSSRTTLNGNEQFF.

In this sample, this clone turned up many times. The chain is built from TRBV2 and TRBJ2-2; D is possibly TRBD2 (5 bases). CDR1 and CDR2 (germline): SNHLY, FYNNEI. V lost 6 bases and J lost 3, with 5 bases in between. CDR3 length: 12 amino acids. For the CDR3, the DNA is TGTGCCAGCAGGAGGGACACCGGGGAGCTGTTTTTT. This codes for CASRRDTGELFF.

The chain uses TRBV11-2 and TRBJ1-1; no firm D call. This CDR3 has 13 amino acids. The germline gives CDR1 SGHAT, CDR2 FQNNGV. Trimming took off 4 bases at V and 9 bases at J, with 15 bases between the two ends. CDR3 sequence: CASSSSGLPKAFF. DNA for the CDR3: TGTGCCAGCAGCTCATCTGGACTGCCTAAAGCTTTCTTT. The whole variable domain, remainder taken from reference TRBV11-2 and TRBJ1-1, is EAGVAQSPRYKIIEKRQSVAFWCNPISGHATLYWYQQILGQGPKLLIQFQNNGVVDDSQLPKDRFSAERLKGVDSTLKIQPAKLEDSAVYLCASSSSGLPKAFFGQGTRLTVV.

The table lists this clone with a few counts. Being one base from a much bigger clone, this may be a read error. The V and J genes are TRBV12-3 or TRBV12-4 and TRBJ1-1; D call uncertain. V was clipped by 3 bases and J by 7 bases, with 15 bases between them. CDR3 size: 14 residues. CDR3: CASSFVSWPHEAFF. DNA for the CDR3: TGTGCCAGCAGTTTTGTGAGTTGGCCCCATGAAGCTTTCTTT.

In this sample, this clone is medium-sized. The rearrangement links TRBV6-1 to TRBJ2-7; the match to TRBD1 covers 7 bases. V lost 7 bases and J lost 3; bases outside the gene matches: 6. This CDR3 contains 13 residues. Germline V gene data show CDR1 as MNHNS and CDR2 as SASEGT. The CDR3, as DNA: TGTGCCAGCATTTCGGGACAGAGCTACGAGCAGTACTTC. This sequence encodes CASISGQSYEQYF.

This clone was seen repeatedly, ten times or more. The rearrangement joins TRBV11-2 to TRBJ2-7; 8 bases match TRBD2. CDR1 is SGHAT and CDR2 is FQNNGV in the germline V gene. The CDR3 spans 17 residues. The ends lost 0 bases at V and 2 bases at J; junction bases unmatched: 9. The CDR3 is CASSLEGETSAAYEQYF. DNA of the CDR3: TGTGCCAGCAGCTTAGAGGGGGAGACTAGCGCCGCCTACGAGCAGTACTTC.

The CDR3 sequence: CASTITGAGGHIQYF. CDR3 nucleotide sequence: TGTGCCAGCACCATCACCGGGGCAGGGGGCCACATTCAGTACTTC. The J gene is TRBJ2-4, the V gene TRBV12-3 or TRBV12-4; TRBD1 aligns across 8 bases. This CDR3 is 15 amino acids long. V shed 7 bases, J shed 8 bases, and the junction held 13 bases outside the gene matches.

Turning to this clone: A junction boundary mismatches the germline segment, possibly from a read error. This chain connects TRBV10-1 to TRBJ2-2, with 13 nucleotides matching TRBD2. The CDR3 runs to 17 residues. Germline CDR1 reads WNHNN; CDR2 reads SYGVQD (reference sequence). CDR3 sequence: CASSNQPGLAGTGELVF. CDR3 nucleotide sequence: TGCGCGAGCAGTAATCAACCGGGACTAGCGGGAACCGGGGAGCTGGTTTTT.

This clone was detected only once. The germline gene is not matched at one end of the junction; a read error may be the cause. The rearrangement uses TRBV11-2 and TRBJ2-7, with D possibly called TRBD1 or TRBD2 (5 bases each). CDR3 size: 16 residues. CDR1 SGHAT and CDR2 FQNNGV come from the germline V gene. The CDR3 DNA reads TGTGCCATCAGCCCGGGACCCGCGGCTGGGAATTACGAGCATTACTTC. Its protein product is CAISPGPAAGNYEHYF.

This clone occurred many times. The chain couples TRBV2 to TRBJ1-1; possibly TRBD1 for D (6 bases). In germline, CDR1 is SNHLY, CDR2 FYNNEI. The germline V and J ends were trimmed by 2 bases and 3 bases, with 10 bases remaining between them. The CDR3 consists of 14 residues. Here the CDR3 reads CASSELEGDTEAFF. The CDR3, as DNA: TGTGCCAGCAGTGAATTGGAGGGGGACACTGAAGCTTTCTTT.

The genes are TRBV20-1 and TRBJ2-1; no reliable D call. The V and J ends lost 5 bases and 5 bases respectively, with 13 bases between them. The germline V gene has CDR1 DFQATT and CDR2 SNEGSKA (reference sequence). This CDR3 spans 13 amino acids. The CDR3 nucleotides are TGCAGTGCTGTCGGGCAGCCAGACAATGAGCAGTTCTTC. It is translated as CSAVGQPDNEQFF.

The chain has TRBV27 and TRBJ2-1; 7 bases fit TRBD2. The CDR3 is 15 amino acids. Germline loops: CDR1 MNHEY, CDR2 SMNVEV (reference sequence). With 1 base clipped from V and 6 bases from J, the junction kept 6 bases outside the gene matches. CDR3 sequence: CASSLFPSGGNEQFF. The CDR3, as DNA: TGTGCCAGCAGTTTATTCCCTAGCGGAGGCAATGAGCAGTTCTTC.

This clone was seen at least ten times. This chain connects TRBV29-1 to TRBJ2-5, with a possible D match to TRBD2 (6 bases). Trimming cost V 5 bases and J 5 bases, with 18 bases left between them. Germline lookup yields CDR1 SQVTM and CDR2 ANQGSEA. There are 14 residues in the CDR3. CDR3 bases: TGCAGCGTTACGGGGACTCAACTAGGGGAGACCCAGTACTTC. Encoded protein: CSVTGTQLGETQYF.